The clone carrying this T cell receptor beta chain was detected only a few times. Its specificity is unknown. The source of the sample is a study of T cell repertoires in cytomegalovirus infection. Across the study: The public TCR beta signatures pointed to both CMV infection and matching HLA type.

Findings and caveats of the study: Ex vivo responses were dominated by HLA-C-restricted CMV-specific TCR beta clonotypes.

TCRdb independently ran MiXCR on the reads; one entry per CDR3 protein. The sample consists of roughly 600,000 distinct CDR3 sequences, roughly 26% of them appearing once. Per the germline V gene, CDR1 is DFQATT and CDR2 is SNEGSKA (reference sequence). With 3 bases removed from V and 3 bases from J, the gap between germline ends came to 14 bases. This CDR3 is 15 amino acids long. The sequence derives from a human donor in good health (CMV status not recorded). Some clones in this sample may be carry-over from other donors' samples. The V call is TRBV20-1, the J call TRBJ1-4; D not certain. Input material: CD8+ T cells from PBMCs. CDR3 amino acids: CSASFLLQANEKLFF. CDR3 bases: TGCAGTGCTAGTTTCCTCCTGCAGGCTAATGAAAAACTGTTTTTT.